This T cell receptor (beta chain) originates from a study of blood T cell repertoires in COVID-19 (dated by TCRdb to the early 2020s). Regarding the complete study: The collaborator samples originated in the United States, Italy and Spain and spanned the acute and convalescent phases of COVID-19. The prospective study material was composed of cDNA or gDNA derived from T cells, B-cell-depleted T cells, or PBMCs. Samples came from the ongoing ImmuneRACE study (first 160 participants) plus 1,254 subjects from 6 global collaborators. HLA class I and class II types, where available, came from metadata supplied by the sample provider rather than from assay-based typing. A de-identified subject ID, COVID-19 status, age in years and sex were almost always included in the sample metadata. Subjects who had been exposed to COVID-19, were actively infected with it, or had recovered from it provided the deeply sampled blood TCRbeta repertoires that made up the dataset. A freely available public database, intended as a resource for researchers studying the immune response to SARS-CoV-2, is where the repertoires were released.

What the study reported, not specific to this receptor: The quantity of clinical and demographic metadata differed by source and by participant and was supplied without curation.

TCRbeta CDR3 regions were amplified from genomic DNA by means of the immunoSEQ Assay, a bias-controlled multiplex PCR. The source study handled its data this way. The number of nucleated cells in each sample was estimated by amplification of reference gene primers within the assay. To quantify the absolute abundance of each unique TCRbeta CDR3 rearrangement, sequence reads were collapsed and filtered. For each sample, productive Simpson clonality was calculated by taking the square root of Simpson's diversity index across productive rearrangements. In its TCRdb copy, this immuneACCESS table keeps in-frame sequences only and misses some clones. Where compared with another copy, unresolved V genes explain less than half of these, and the others have no known cause. V, J and clone size reflect that table, while D and trimming were determined from the DNA. This sample comprises 95,000 to 110,000 clones, more than 85% of them detected only once. Of the sample, about 6.3% is held by the ten largest clones.

Whole blood was collected in K2EDTA tubes by collaborating institutions according to the institutions' own protocols. For TCRbeta analysis, collaborator samples were shipped as frozen whole blood, as isolated PBMCs, or as DNA extracted from either sample type. Of note for this clone: What antigen it recognizes has not been identified. No qualities accompany the bases; no much larger clone lies one base away. This sample includes further DNA sequences coding for the same CDR3.

Sequences were obtained from peripheral blood. This sequence was found in a human donor in a cohort sampled during active COVID-19.

CDR3 reads: CASRGRSTDTQYF. DNA sequence: TGTGCCAGCAGGGGCAGGTCCACAGATACGCAGTATTTT. The chain uses TRBV28 and TRBJ2-3; no D gene is confidently identified. V drops 6 bases and J drops 2 bases, leaving 9 bases in between. The germline V gene provides CDR1 MDHEN and CDR2 SYDVKM. Reading from cysteine to phenylalanine, the CDR3 counts 13 amino acids. Only the CDR3 DNA stays, 39 bases, in frame from base 1.